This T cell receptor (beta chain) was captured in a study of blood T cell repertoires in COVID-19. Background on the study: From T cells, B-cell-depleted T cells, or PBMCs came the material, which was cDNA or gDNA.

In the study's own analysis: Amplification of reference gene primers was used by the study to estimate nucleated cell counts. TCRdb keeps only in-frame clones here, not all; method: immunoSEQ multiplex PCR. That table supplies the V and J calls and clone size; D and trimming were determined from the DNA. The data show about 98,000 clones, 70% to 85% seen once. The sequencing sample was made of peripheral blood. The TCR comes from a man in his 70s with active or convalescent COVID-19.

CDR3 sequence reads: CASSMSGGPTYEQYF. The DNA for the CDR3 is TGTGCCAGTAGTATGAGCGGGGGGCCAACCTACGAGCAGTACTTC. The gene calls are TRBV19 and TRBJ2-7, with 9 positions matching TRBD2. Trimming cost V 3 bases and J 2 bases; bases outside gene matches: 5. The germline V gene has CDR1 LNHDA and CDR2 SQIVND (reference sequence). The CDR3 has 15 amino acids. Full variable domain (outside the CDR3, taken from reference TRBV19 and TRBJ2-7): DGGITQSPKYLFRKEGQNVTLSCEQNLNHDAMYWYRQDPGQGLRLIYYSQIVNDFQKGDIAEGYSVSREKKESFPLTVTSAQKNPTAFYLCASSMSGGPTYEQYFGPGTRLTVT.